This is a list of T cell receptor beta chains from one sample in a study of cytomegalovirus exposure and HLA in healthy donors. The repertoire was sequenced with immunoSEQ multiplex PCR; TCRdb's copy has only in-frame clones and lacks some. The data hold tens of thousands of clones, with about 90% observed a single time. Sequenced material: PBMCs. These receptors came from a woman under 30 in good health and CMV-seropositive. Both conserved end residues are part of each CDR3. D genes are given only for firm matches. Clone size is given for some rows only: seen once, a few or many times, or a class if the clone is expanded.

-,TRBV18,TRBJ1-2,-,TGTGCCAGCTCCCCCACCAACACCAACTATGGCTACACCTTC,CASSPTNTNYGYTF
-,TRBV13,TRBJ1-2,few,TGTGCCAGCAGCACCCGGACAGATATCTCTAACTATGGCTACACCTTC,CASSTRTDISNYGYTF
-,TRBV2,TRBJ1-5,-,TGTGCCAGCAGCCAAAGACAGAATCAGCCCCAGCATTTT,CASSQRQNQPQHF
TRBD1,TRBV15,TRBJ2-7,-,TGTGCCACCAGCAGTGATACCGGGACAGGGGCCGAGCAGTACTTC,CATSSDTGTGAEQYF
TRBD1,TRBV4-3,TRBJ2-1,-,TGCGCCAGCAGCCCCCAGCCGACAGGGGGCTACAATGAGCAGTTCTTC,CASSPQPTGGYNEQFF
-,TRBV2,TRBJ2-7,many,TGTGCCAGCAGCGTCGGGACATCAGACTACGAGCAGTACTTC,CASSVGTSDYEQYF
-,TRBV4-1,TRBJ1-1,-,TGCGCCAGCAGCCAAGTCCGTCAGGGGTGGGCTGAAGCTTTCTTT,CASSQVRQGWAEAFF
-,TRBV11-2,TRBJ2-2,-,TGTGCCAGCAGCTTCATTCGCTGGGGGCGCGATGCCGGGGAGCTGTTTTTT,CASSFIRWGRDAGELFF
TRBD2,TRBV19,TRBJ2-2,-,TGTGCCAGTAGTGTAACTAGCGGGAGGGGCACCGGGGAGCTGTTTTTT,CASSVTSGRGTGELFF
-,TRBV7-2,TRBJ2-3,-,TGTGCCAGCAGCTCCAGCCCCAGGGGAACTAGCACAGATACGCAGTATTTT,CASSSSPRGTSTDTQYF
TRBD1,TRBV30,TRBJ2-7,-,TGTGCCTGGGGGGACAGTCCGAGCTCCTACGAGCAGTACTTC,CAWGDSPSSYEQYF
TRBD1,TRBV2,TRBJ2-3,-,TGTGCCAGCAGTGGGCGGGACAGGTACACAGATACGCAGTATTTT,CASSGRDRYTDTQYF
-,TRBV6-6,TRBJ1-2,-,TGTGCCAGCAGGGGAGGCTATGGCTACACCTTC,CASRGGYGYTF
-,TRBV18,TRBJ1-5,once,TGTGCCAGCTCACCACCCTCAGGGGTAGTCAATCAGCCCCAGCATTTT,CASSPPSGVVNQPQHF
-,TRBV7-2,TRBJ1-1,-,TGTGCCAGCAGCCTTGGGGTGGCGGGGAACACTGAAGCTTTCTTT,CASSLGVAGNTEAFF
-,TRBV11-1,TRBJ2-5,-,TGTGCCAGCAGACGTCATTCCACAGGGTGGCAAGAGACCCAGTACTTC,CASRRHSTGWQETQYF
-,TRBV7-9,TRBJ2-1,-,TGTGCCAGCAGCCCGAAAGGACAGGAGGGGAATGAGCAGTTCTTC,CASSPKGQEGNEQFF
TRBD1,TRBV30,TRBJ2-3,-,TGTGCCTGGGGTGACAGGGGTAGCACAGATACGCAGTATTTT,CAWGDRGSTDTQYF
TRBD2,TRBV6-5,TRBJ2-7,-,TGTGCCAGCAGTACCGGGACTAGCTCCTACGAGCAGTACTTC,CASSTGTSSYEQYF
-,TRBV5-6,TRBJ2-5,once,TGTGCCAGCAGCTCCCGGGGGCAGGGGGGGACCCAGTACTTC,CASSSRGQGGTQYF
-,TRBV18,TRBJ2-1,-,TGTGCCAGCTCACCATCTGCGGGGTTTTCATACAATGAGCAGTTCTTC,CASSPSAGFSYNEQFF
-,TRBV28,TRBJ1-2,-,TGTGCCAGCAGTTTACAGGGAAGTTATGGCTACACCTTC,CASSLQGSYGYTF
TRBD1,TRBV4-1,TRBJ2-7,-,TGCGCCAGCAGCCACCTCAGGGGGCCAGCAAGCTCCTACGAGCAGTACTTC,CASSHLRGPASSYEQYF
-,TRBV27,TRBJ2-4,-,TGTGCCAGCAGTTCCCCAGGGAAAACCATTCAGTACTTC,CASSSPGKTIQYF
-,TRBV10-3,TRBJ2-2,-,TGTGCCATCACTGAATCGGGGGAGCTGTTTTTT,CAITESGELFF
TRBD1,TRBV7-6,TRBJ2-1,once,TGTGCCAGCAGCTCCAAAGGGGGGACAGGTGGCAATGAGCAGTTCTTC,CASSSKGGTGGNEQFF
TRBD1,TRBV29-1,TRBJ2-1,-,TGCAGCGGGACACAGGGGTTCAATGAGCAGTTCTTC,CSGTQGFNEQFF
-,TRBV11-2,TRBJ2-1,-,TGTGCCAGCAGCTTAGAACTTAGCAGGGATGAGCAGTTCTTC,CASSLELSRDEQFF
-,TRBV4-2,TRBJ1-6,-,TGTGCCAGCAGCCAAGACCCCGGACGGGAATCACCCCTCCACTTT,CASSQDPGRESPLHF
TRBD1,TRBV27,TRBJ2-2,once,TGTGCCAGCAGACTCCGGGACAGCATAAACACCGGGGAGCTGTTTTTT,CASRLRDSINTGELFF
TRBD1,TRBV2,TRBJ2-4,-,TGTGCCAGCAGAACCGGGACAGGGGGTGGCATTCAGTACTTC,CASRTGTGGGIQYF
-,TRBV28,TRBJ1-4,once,TGTGCCAGCAGTTCAGGGACAACTAATGAAAAACTGTTTTTT,CASSSGTTNEKLFF